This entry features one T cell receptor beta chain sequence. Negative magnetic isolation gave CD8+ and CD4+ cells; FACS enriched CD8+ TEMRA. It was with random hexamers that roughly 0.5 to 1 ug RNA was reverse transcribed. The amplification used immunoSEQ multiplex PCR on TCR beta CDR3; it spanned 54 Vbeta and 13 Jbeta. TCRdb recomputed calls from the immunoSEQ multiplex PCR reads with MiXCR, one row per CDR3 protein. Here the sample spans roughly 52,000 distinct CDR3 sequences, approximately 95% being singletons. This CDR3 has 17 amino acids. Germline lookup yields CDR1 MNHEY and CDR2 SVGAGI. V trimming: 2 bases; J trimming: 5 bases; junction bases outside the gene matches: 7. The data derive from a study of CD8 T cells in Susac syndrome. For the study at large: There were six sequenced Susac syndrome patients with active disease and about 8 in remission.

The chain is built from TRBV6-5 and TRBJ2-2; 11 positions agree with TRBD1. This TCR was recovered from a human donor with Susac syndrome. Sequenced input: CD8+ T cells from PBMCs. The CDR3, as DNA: TGTGCCAGCAGTTACCTTAGGACAGGGGGCATTACCGGGGAGCTGTTTTTT. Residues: CASSYLRTGGITGELFF.